The 11 T cell receptor beta chains presented below share a single source sample, sequenced in a study of shared clonotypes between healthy human individuals. The table came from immunoSEQ multiplex PCR; TCRdb's copy has only in-frame clones and leaves some out. The sample holds approximately 1.4 million clones, 95% to 99% seen once. Sequenced material: naive CD4+ T cells sorted from blood. Subset: CD45RA+ positively selected. The receptors come from a man younger than 40 in good health.

The chain links TRBV9 to TRBJ2-5; TRBD2 matches 10 bases. Trimming took 1 base from V and 4 from J; bases not matched to a gene: 10. The CDR3 totals 17 residues. CDR1 and CDR2 (germline): SGDLS, YYNGEE. The CDR3 region is CASSVTGLAGEGETQYF. In nucleotides, the CDR3 is TGTGCCAGCAGCGTAACGGGGCTAGCGGGAGAGGGAGAGACCCAGTACTTC.

This rearrangement joins TRBV15 to TRBJ2-7, with D unclear. Trimming shortened V by 0 bases and J by 4 bases, and 13 bases separated the two germline ends. The germline CDR1 and CDR2 sequences are LNHNV and YYDKDF (reference sequence). This CDR3 comprises 15 residues. CDR3 in amino acids: CATSRDSGSVYEQYF. CDR3 sequence (DNA): TGTGCCACCAGCAGAGATAGTGGGTCGGTGTACGAGCAGTACTTC.

The chain employs TRBV9 and TRBJ2-2; unclear D gene. Germline CDR1 reads SGDLS; CDR2 reads YYNGEE. This CDR3 region has 14 residues. Trimming cost V 0 bases and J 7 bases, with 10 bases left between them. The CDR3, as DNA: TGTGCCAGCAGCGTAGGGCAGGTTAACGGGGAGCTGTTTTTT. It codes for CASSVGQVNGELFF.

The gene calls are TRBV2 and TRBJ2-5; D unclear. The CDR3 consists of 12 residues. V lost 5 bases and J 2 bases, leaving 6 bases between the germline ends. The germline CDR1 and CDR2 sequences are SNHLY and FYNNEI. The CDR3 loop reads CASSWGQETQYF. In DNA, the CDR3 is TGTGCCAGCAGTTGGGGACAAGAGACCCAGTACTTC.

The chain couples TRBV7-8 to TRBJ2-7; the D is unclear. CDR1 and CDR2 (germline): SGHVS, FQNEAQ. V lost 0 bases and J lost 3, with 3 bases in between. This CDR3 comprises 12 residues. CDR3 nucleotides: TGTGCCAGCAGCTTAGCTGTCTACGAGCAGTACTTC. Its protein is CASSLAVYEQYF.

The chain couples TRBV29-1 to TRBJ2-7, with D possibly TRBD1 on 5 matching bases. The CDR3 length is 13 residues. The V end was cut by 7 bases, the J end by 5 bases, with 18 bases between. CDR1 is SQVTM and CDR2 is ANQGSEA in the germline V gene. The CDR3 sequence is CSGGTNLRDEQYF. DNA for the CDR3: TGCAGCGGGGGCACGAACCTCCGGGACGAGCAGTACTTC.

The V call is TRBV28, the J call TRBJ1-4, with 8 bases aligning to TRBD1. The junction had 4 bases not matched to a gene; V was cut back by 5 bases and J by 2 bases. This CDR3 is built from 15 residues. CDR1 is MDHEN, CDR2 SYDVKM, per germline. CDR3: CASSQTGVTNEKLFF. The DNA of the CDR3 is TGTGCCAGCAGTCAGACAGGGGTGACTAATGAAAAACTGTTTTTT.

The rearrangement uses TRBV5-4 and TRBJ2-1; D is perhaps TRBD2 (5 bases). V was shortened by 0 bases and J by 9 bases, with 7 bases between the two germline ends. CDR1 SGHNT and CDR2 YYREEE come from the germline V gene (reference sequence). The CDR3 sequence is 12 residues long. The CDR3 DNA reads as TGTGCCAGCAGCTTGGATGGACTTGAGCAGTTCTTC. Residues: CASSLDGLEQFF.

This sequence joins TRBV2 and TRBJ2-1; the match to TRBD2 covers 14 bases. The germline gives CDR1 SNHLY, CDR2 FYNNEI. The CDR3 sequence is 15 residues long. V lost 4 bases and J lost 7; bases outside the gene matches: 3. CDR3 in DNA: TGTGCCAGCAGTGGACTAGCGGGAGGGGGGAATGAGCAGTTCTTC. Translated, it gives CASSGLAGGGNEQFF.

A single count supports this clone. The chain is built from TRBV9 and TRBJ1-3; maybe TRBD1 (6 bases). This CDR3 has 17 amino acids. Trimming removed 0 bases from V and 4 bases from J, with 17 bases in between. Germline V lookup: CDR1 SGDLS, CDR2 YYNGEE. The chain's CDR3 is CASSVEGGGPVGNTIYF. DNA for the CDR3: TGTGCCAGCAGCGTAGAGGGGGGAGGACCGGTGGGAAACACCATATATTTT. The full variable domain, in which reference TRBV9 and TRBJ1-3 provide the parts outside the CDR3, is DSGVTQTPKHLITATGQRVTLRCSPRSGDLSVYWYQQSLDQGLQFLIQYYNGEERAKGNILERFSAQQFPDLHSELNLSSLELGDSALYFCASSVEGGGPVGNTIYFGEGSWLTVV.

This chain links TRBV12-5 with TRBJ2-1; D is unresolved. CDR1 and CDR2 (germline): LGHNT, FRNRAP. The V gene lost 4 bases and the J gene lost 3 bases, with 4 bases spanning the gap. CDR3 size: 12 residues. The CDR3 protein is CASGWDYNEQFF. The CDR3 DNA is TGTGCTAGTGGTTGGGACTACAATGAGCAGTTCTTC.